The rows below give T cell receptor beta chains drawn from one sample of a study of T cells after yellow fever vaccination. MiXCR, run by TCRdb on the 5' RACE reads, gives a single entry per CDR3 protein. The sample consists of some 240,000 distinct CDR3 sequences, 3.2% of them appearing once. The specimen comprised CD4+ T cells sorted from PBMCs, sampled 10 days after the yellow fever booster vaccination. Receptors were obtained from a man younger than 35 who received the YFV17D yellow fever vaccine. CDR3s include the opening cysteine and the closing phenylalanine or tryptophan. D genes are given only for firm matches. Clone size is shown for a subset of rows, as once, few, many or a class of expanded clone.

CASSSGNQETQYF	TGTGCCAGCAGCAGCGGGAATCAAGAGACCCAGTACTTC	TRBD2	TRBV6-2/TRBV6-3	few	TRBJ2-5
CASSTGTLGEQYF	TGTGCCAGCAGCACCGGGACGCTTGGCGAGCAGTACTTC	NA	TRBV7-3	many	TRBJ2-7
CASSVATISTDTQYF	TGTGCCAGCAGCGTAGCAACAATAAGCACAGATACGCAGTATTTT	NA	TRBV9	few	TRBJ2-3
CASSYSADTEAFF	TGTGCCAGCAGTTACTCCGCAGACACTGAAGCTTTCTTT	NA	TRBV6-2/TRBV6-3	many	TRBJ1-1
CATSRDLGQGFDEKLFF	TGTGCCACCAGCAGAGATTTGGGACAGGGGTTCGATGAAAAACTGTTTTTT	TRBD1	TRBV15	many	TRBJ1-4
CSATRTVNTEAFF	TGCAGTGCTACACGGACGGTGAACACTGAAGCTTTCTTT	NA	TRBV20-1	many	TRBJ1-1
CASSRTGTVRNEQYF	TGTGCCAGCAGCAGGACCGGGACAGTCAGGAACGAGCAGTACTTC	TRBD1	TRBV12-3/TRBV12-4	few	TRBJ2-7
CASSVGLPPYEQYF	TGTGCCAGCAGCGTGGGGCTGCCTCCCTACGAGCAGTACTTC	NA	TRBV3-1	NA	TRBJ2-7
CASTLHGGSRFF	TGTGCCAGCACCCTGCACGGGGGGAGCCGGTTCTTC	TRBD2	TRBV11-2	many	TRBJ2-1
CASREQWNTEAFF	TGTGCCAGCAGGGAACAATGGAACACTGAAGCTTTCTTT	NA	TRBV6-1	NA	TRBJ1-1
CASSYQGGTEAFF	TGTGCCAGCAGTTACCAGGGCGGAACTGAAGCTTTCTTT	NA	TRBV6-2/TRBV6-3	many	TRBJ1-1
CSAKDPGGGGQPQHF	TGCAGTGCCAAAGATCCGGGGGGAGGAGGTCAGCCCCAGCATTTT	NA	TRBV20-1	few	TRBJ1-5
CASSLGGRSRNEQFF	TGTGCCAGCAGCTTAGGCGGTAGGTCCCGCAATGAGCAGTTCTTC	NA	TRBV5-4	many	TRBJ2-1
CASSQDQWGQPQHF	TGCGCCAGCAGCCAAGATCAGTGGGGCCAGCCCCAGCATTTT	NA	TRBV4-3	few	TRBJ1-5
CASSLRDFNEKLFF	TGCGCCAGCAGCTTGAGGGACTTTAATGAAAAACTGTTTTTT	NA	TRBV5-1	many	TRBJ1-4
CASSLQGIGEKLFF	TGTGCCAGCAGCTTACAGGGGATCGGTGAAAAACTGTTTTTT	NA	TRBV7-2	NA	TRBJ1-4
CASSGTGYIQYF	TGTGCCAGCAGTGGGACAGGATACATTCAGTACTTC	TRBD1	TRBV2	few	TRBJ2-4
CASSQSGRAAETQYF	TGCGCCAGCAGCCAATCAGGCAGGGCGGCGGAGACCCAGTACTTC	NA	TRBV4-3	NA	TRBJ2-5
CASSPDYNQPQHF	TGTGCCAGCAGCCCAGATTACAATCAGCCCCAGCATTTT	NA	TRBV7-2	few	TRBJ1-5
CSTLWGRPRANVLTF	TGCAGTACCTTATGGGGCAGGCCTCGGGCCAACGTCCTGACTTTC	NA	TRBV20-1	NA	TRBJ2-6
CSARRPQETQYF	TGCAGTGCTAGACGCCCGCAAGAGACCCAGTACTTC	NA	TRBV20-1	few	TRBJ2-5
CSARGQTLNTEAFF	TGCAGTGCTAGAGGACAGACTTTGAACACTGAAGCTTTCTTT	NA	TRBV20-1	NA	TRBJ1-1
CASSLLTGPPTF	TGTGCCAGCAGCCTTCTGACAGGGCCCCCCACCTTC	TRBD1	TRBV6-1	many	TRBJ1-2
CASSEQGAGYGYTF	TGTGCCAGCAGTGAACAGGGGGCTGGCTATGGCTACACCTTC	TRBD1	TRBV2	NA	TRBJ1-2
CASSLGLAGGRSSETQYF	TGTGCCAGCAGTTTGGGACTAGCGGGGGGGAGAAGTTCAGAGACCCAGTACTTC	TRBD2	TRBV12-3/TRBV12-4	many	TRBJ2-5
CASRRLAEETQYF	TGCGCCAGCCGGCGGCTAGCGGAAGAGACCCAGTACTTC	TRBD2	TRBV5-1	many	TRBJ2-5
CASSLTAGTGQPQHF	TGCGCCAGCAGCTTGACTGCAGGGACCGGACAGCCCCAGCATTTT	NA	TRBV5-1	few	TRBJ1-5
CSYGTQPQHF	TGCAGTTACGGCACTCAGCCCCAGCATTTT	NA	TRBV20-1	many	TRBJ1-5
CSVTISRETQYF	TGCAGCGTGACCATCTCGAGAGAGACCCAGTACTTC	NA	TRBV29-1	many	TRBJ2-5
CATSDPRATETQYF	TGTGCCACCAGTGACCCAAGGGCGACGGAGACCCAGTACTTC	NA	TRBV24-1	many	TRBJ2-5
CASSFMGLGGSPLHF	TGCGCCAGCAGCTTTATGGGTCTCGGTGGGTCACCCCTCCACTTT	NA	TRBV5-1	many	TRBJ1-6
CASSQDYSEETQYF	TGTGCCAGCAGCCAAGATTACAGCGAAGAGACCCAGTACTTC	NA	TRBV4-2	few	TRBJ2-5
CASSSEGSRANVLTF	TGCGCCAGCAGCTCGGAGGGGAGCCGGGCCAACGTCCTGACTTTC	NA	TRBV5-1	many	TRBJ2-6
CSASRGQPSPNYGYTF	TGCAGTGCTAGTAGAGGACAGCCCTCTCCTAACTATGGCTACACCTTC	NA	TRBV20-1	few	TRBJ1-2